Following are 28 T cell receptor beta chains from one sample sequenced in a study of blood T cell repertoires in COVID-19. The data were produced by immunoSEQ multiplex PCR, yet TCRdb's version contains in-frame clones alone and is incomplete. Among 150,000 to 200,000 clones listed, roughly 90% were seen once. Input material: peripheral blood. Source of these receptors: a man younger than 40 with COVID-19, enrolled during active disease.

This chain uses TRBV13 with TRBJ2-7, with TRBD1 as a possible D gene (5 bases). Between the trimmed V and J ends, which lost 7 bases and 8 bases, there was a span of 18 bases. The CDR3 consists of 13 residues. Germline CDR1 reads PRHDT; CDR2 reads FYEKMQ (reference sequence). The CDR3 coding sequence is TGTGCCAGCACTCCCTTAAGGGGTACCCAGCAGTACTTC. It codes for CASTPLRGTQQYF.

This chain joins TRBV19 and TRBJ2-3; TRBD2 matches at 8 bases. CDR1 is LNHDA, CDR2 SQIVND, per germline (reference sequence). Trimming at V came to 7 bases and at J to 5 bases, leaving 8 bases not matched to a gene. The CDR3 extends over 14 amino acids. CDR3 nucleotides: TGTGCCAGTACACACGGGGGGGCCCAAGATACGCAGTATTTT. The encoded protein is CASTHGGAQDTQYF. Drawing the rest from reference TRBV19 and TRBJ2-3, the complete variable domain is DGGITQSPKYLFRKEGQNVTLSCEQNLNHDAMYWYRQDPGQGLRLIYYSQIVNDFQKGDIAEGYSVSREKKESFPLTVTSAQKNPTAFYLCASTHGGAQDTQYFGPGTRLTVL.

The V call is TRBV6-1, the J call TRBJ1-6, with 9 bases lining up with TRBD1. Germline V gene data show CDR1 as MNHNS and CDR2 as SASEGT. Germline trimming cut 4 bases from V and 9 bases from J; bases unmatched to any gene: 10. The CDR3 spans 16 residues. CDR3 sequence (DNA): TGTGCCAGCAGTGGGGCACAGGGGGCGAGGGGTTCACCCCTCCACTTT. This translates into CASSGAQGARGSPLHF.

A few counts support this clone. V and J are TRBV27 and TRBJ2-3; D call uncertain. Between the trimmed V and J ends, which lost 0 bases and 2 bases, there was a span of 6 bases. This CDR3 comprises 14 residues. Germline V gene lookup returns CDR1 MNHEY and CDR2 SMNVEV (reference sequence). The CDR3 protein is CASSLSAPTDTQYF. The CDR3 coding sequence is TGTGCCAGCAGTTTATCGGCTCCCACAGATACGCAGTATTTT.

The chain links TRBV12-3 or TRBV12-4 to TRBJ1-3; D gene unclear. This CDR3 spans 13 amino acids. V lost 10 bases and J 2 bases, leaving 12 bases between the germline ends. Here the CDR3 DNA reads TGTGCCACCAGCCGGGGAACTGGAAACACCATATATTTT. Protein: CATSRGTGNTIYF.

This sequence joins TRBV19 and TRBJ1-1; 7 bases map to TRBD1. V lost 8 bases, J lost 8 bases, and 8 bases stayed unmatched. The CDR3 length is 12 residues. CDR1 is LNHDA, CDR2 SQIVND, per germline (reference sequence). The CDR3 here is CASRSDRREAFF. DNA for the CDR3: TGTGCCAGTCGGTCGGACAGGAGGGAAGCTTTCTTT.

The genes are TRBV6-6 and TRBJ2-1; 9 positions match TRBD2. CDR3 length equals 16 residues. The V and J ends lost 2 bases and 9 bases, in that order; junction bases with no gene match: 11. CDR1 and CDR2 from the germline V gene are MNHNY and SVGAGI (reference sequence). The CDR3 nucleotides read TGTGCCAGCAGTTACCCGGGCGGCGGGGGGGCCGGTGAGCAGTTCTTC. Translating it yields CASSYPGGGGAGEQFF.

The CDR3 region is CASSQRLTGIYEQYF. CDR3 bases: TGCGCCAGCAGCCAACGTCTTACAGGGATCTACGAGCAGTACTTC. The rearrangement joins TRBV4-3 to TRBJ2-7; TRBD1 is a possible D gene (6 bases). Trimming took off 2 bases at V and 3 bases at J, with 14 bases between the two ends. Looked up from germline, CDR1 is LGHNA and CDR2 is YSLEER. This CDR3 region has 15 residues.

This chain uses TRBV5-4 with TRBJ1-1, with 8 nucleotides matching TRBD1. Germline CDR1 SGHNT, CDR2 YYREEE (reference sequence). The CDR3 spans 14 residues. V lost 4 bases, J lost 6 bases, and 8 bases stayed unmatched. Written as DNA, the CDR3 is TGTGCCAGCAGCCCTAGGACAGGGCTCGCTGAAGCTTTCTTT. As protein: CASSPRTGLAEAFF.

V usage is TRBV29-1 and J usage is TRBJ2-1; possible D gene TRBD2, 6 bases. The ends were cut back, 4 bases at V and 4 bases at J, with 17 bases in the middle. Germline V gene lookup returns CDR1 SQVTM and CDR2 ANQGSEA. The CDR3 spans 15 residues. CDR3 protein: CSVVLGLAAYNEQFF. CDR3 DNA: TGCAGCGTTGTTCTGGGATTAGCGGCTTACAATGAGCAGTTCTTC.

The CDR3 reads CASSPGSNQPQHF. CDR3 DNA sequence: TGTGCCAGCTCACCCGGGAGCAATCAGCCCCAGCATTTT. The chain has TRBV18 and TRBJ1-5; D is unresolved. Between the trimmed V and J ends, which lost 3 bases and 1 base, there was a span of 4 bases. This CDR3 has 13 residues. The V gene's germline CDR1 is KGHSH and CDR2 LQKENI.

This clone was seen a few times. The V and J genes are TRBV15 and TRBJ2-1, with a weak D call TRBD2 (6 bases). The V and J ends lost 0 bases and 1 base respectively, with 13 bases between them. Germline V gene sequence: CDR1 LNHNV, CDR2 YYDKDF (reference sequence). This CDR3 region has 17 residues. The CDR3 sequence: CATSRDRGAESYNEQFF. Here the CDR3 DNA reads TGTGCCACCAGCAGAGATCGCGGGGCTGAGTCCTACAATGAGCAGTTCTTC.

The CDR3 bases are TGTGCCTGGAGTGTACTGTCGGGGACTAATGAAAAACTGTTTTTT. It codes for CAWSVLSGTNEKLFF. The chain recombines TRBV30 with TRBJ1-4; D not resolved. V lost 0 bases and J lost 2, with 10 bases in between. CDR3 length equals 15 residues. The V gene's germline CDR1 is GTSNPN and CDR2 SVGIG (reference sequence).

The chain has TRBV28 and TRBJ1-2, with 8 nucleotides matching TRBD1. The length of the CDR3 is 15 residues. CDR1 MDHEN and CDR2 SYDVKM come from the germline V gene. J lost 0 bases, V lost 4 bases, and 4 bases had no gene match. CDR3 in amino acids: CASSSPGQANYGYTF. CDR3 DNA sequence: TGTGCCAGCAGTTCCCCGGGACAGGCTAACTATGGCTACACCTTC.

This clone was detected once. CDR3 sequence (DNA): TGTGCCACCAGGGCCGGGACAGGGGTTTACGAGCAGTACTTC. This sequence encodes CATRAGTGVYEQYF. The V call is TRBV24-1, the J call TRBJ2-7; 10 bases match TRBD1. Germline-derived CDR1 and CDR2 are KGHDR and SFDVKD. V was clipped by 7 bases and J by 4 bases; unmatched bases: 6. The CDR3 covers 14 residues.

This chain links TRBV28 with TRBJ2-1; 10 positions agree with TRBD2. V lost 0 bases to trimming and J lost 8 bases; unmatched junction nucleotides: 10. Germline CDR1 and CDR2: MDHEN and SYDVKM. The CDR3 loop spans 17 amino acids. The CDR3 coding sequence is TGTGCCAGCAGTTTATGGGCTAGCGGGAGTGGGGGGGATGAGCAGTTCTTC. Encoded protein: CASSLWASGSGGDEQFF. Drawing the rest from reference TRBV28 and TRBJ2-1, the complete variable domain is DVKVTQSSRYLVKRTGEKVFLECVQDMDHENMFWYRQDPGLGLRLIYFSYDVKMKEKGDIPEGYSVSREKKERFSLILESASTNQTSMYLCASSLWASGSGGDEQFFGPGTRLTVL.

This clone was detected once. The rearrangement joins TRBV5-1 to TRBJ2-7, with D tentatively TRBD2 (6 bases). The CDR3 loop spans 14 amino acids. Trimming took off 0 bases at V and 5 bases at J, with 12 bases between the two ends. Germline values: CDR1 SGHRS, CDR2 YFSETQ. CDR3 in amino acids: CASSLAGEVDEQYF. In nucleotides, the CDR3 is TGCGCCAGCAGCTTGGCGGGAGAAGTCGACGAGCAGTACTTC.

Only one count was recorded for this clone. The chain has TRBV4-1 and TRBJ1-1; no clear D gene. Per the germline V gene, CDR1 is MGHRA and CDR2 is YSYEKL. CDR3 size: 13 residues. The V end lost 4 bases, the J end lost 7 bases, and 13 bases lay between the germline ends. CDR3 coding DNA: TGCGCCAGCAGCCCCACTGGGCCCTATGAAGCTTTCTTT. This codes for CASSPTGPYEAFF.

The chain employs TRBV4-3 and TRBJ2-7; the D is unclear. The CDR3 has 15 amino acids. Looked up from germline, CDR1 is LGHNA and CDR2 is YSLEER. Trimming shortened V by 0 bases and J by 0 bases, and 9 bases separated the two germline ends. CDR3 in DNA: TGCGCCAGCAGCCAAGACGTAGTAAGCTCCTACGAGCAGTACTTC. Translated: CASSQDVVSSYEQYF.

V gene TRBV30 combines with J gene TRBJ1-2; D is possibly TRBD1 (5 bases). V was pared by 0 bases and J by 3 bases, with 8 bases between. CDR1 is GTSNPN, CDR2 SVGIG, per germline (reference sequence). The CDR3 totals 13 residues. CDR3 DNA: TGTGCCTGGAGTGTTCAGGGTGACTATGGCTACACCTTC. Encoded protein: CAWSVQGDYGYTF.

V gene TRBV18 combines with J gene TRBJ2-5; D remains unclear. The V gene's germline CDR1 is KGHSH and CDR2 LQKENI. The CDR3 extends over 15 amino acids. Trimming cost V 3 bases and J 2 bases, with 13 bases left between them. The CDR3 coding sequence is TGTGCCAGCTCACCGTCCGTGGGCTTACAAGAGACCCAGTACTTC. Its protein is CASSPSVGLQETQYF. The full variable domain, its missing parts supplied by reference TRBV18 and TRBJ2-5, is NAGVMQNPRHLVRRRGQEARLRCSPMKGHSHVYWYRQLPEEGLKFMVYLQKENIIDESGMPKERFSAEFPKEGPSILRIQQVVRGDSAAYFCASSPSVGLQETQYFGPGTRLLVL.

The chain links TRBV15 to TRBJ1-2; D not certain. With 5 bases removed from V and 4 bases from J, the gap between germline ends came to 14 bases. The CDR3 runs to 14 residues. Germline assignment: CDR1 LNHNV and CDR2 YYDKDF (reference sequence). The CDR3 DNA follows: TGTGCCACCAGCCCTCCCCGGGGAACCTATGGCTACACCTTC. Its translation: CATSPPRGTYGYTF.

In this sample, this clone turned up once. CDR3 coding DNA: TGTGCCAGCAGCGTAGATGGGGCAGCGACCTACGAGCAGTACTTC. Translated: CASSVDGAATYEQYF. The rearrangement links TRBV9 to TRBJ2-7, with D perhaps TRBD1 (5 bases). Germline-derived CDR1 and CDR2 are SGDLS and YYNGEE. This CDR3 is 15 amino acids long. Trimming removed 0 bases from V and 2 bases from J, with 12 bases in between.

The V call is TRBV27, the J call TRBJ2-3, with TRBD1 matching 8 bases. This CDR3 region has 14 residues. CDR1 is MNHEY, CDR2 SMNVEV, per germline (reference sequence). J gave up 6 bases and V 6 bases, and 8 bases lay outside the gene matches. CDR3 sequence: CASRRGQVSDTQYF. Here the CDR3 DNA reads TGTGCCAGCAGACGGGGACAGGTATCGGATACGCAGTATTTT.

As to this clone: The junction does not match germline at one end; this may be a read error. V gene TRBV7-2 combines with J gene TRBJ2-2; TRBD1 matches at 7 bases. Germline V gene data show CDR1 as SGHTA and CDR2 as FQGNSA. The CDR3 contains 16 residues. As DNA, the CDR3 is TGTGCCAGCAACTTAGTAGGGGGCCGAAACACCGGGGAGCTGTTTTTT. Translating it yields CASNLVGGRNTGELFF. The complete variable domain, with remaining parts taken from reference TRBV7-2 and TRBJ2-2, reads GAGVSQSPSNKVTEKGKDVELRCDPISGHTALYWYRQSLGQGLEFLIYFQGNSAPDKSGLPSDRFSAERTGGSVSTLTIQRTQQEDSAVYLCASNLVGGRNTGELFFGEGSRLTVL.

The V call is TRBV6-6, the J call TRBJ2-5; D unclear. This CDR3 spans 13 amino acids. The ends were cut back, 2 bases at V and 4 bases at J, with 8 bases in the middle. Per the germline V gene, CDR1 is MNHNY and CDR2 is SVGAGI (reference sequence). The CDR3 nucleotides are TGTGCCAGCAGTTACAGGAGTAGAGAGACCCAGTACTTC. Its translation: CASSYRSRETQYF.

The V call is TRBV7-9, the J call TRBJ1-3; no reliable D call. This CDR3 region has 14 residues. Germline values: CDR1 SEHNR, CDR2 FQNEAQ (reference sequence). V lost 1 base and J 2 bases, leaving 6 bases between the germline ends. In nucleotides, the CDR3 is TGTGCCAGCAGCTTAGGACTGACTGGAAACACCATATATTTT. Protein: CASSLGLTGNTIYF.

This chain uses TRBV7-3 with TRBJ2-5; 10 bases align to TRBD1. The CDR3 is made up of 15 amino acids. V shed 1 base and J 1 base; nucleotides not matched to a gene: 0. The germline V gene has CDR1 SGHTA and CDR2 FQGTGA. CDR3 sequence reads: CASSLRDRGQETQYF. The CDR3 DNA sequence: TGTGCCAGCAGCTTAAGGGACAGGGGCCAAGAGACCCAGTACTTC. The complete variable domain, with remaining parts taken from reference TRBV7-3 and TRBJ2-5, reads GAGVSQTPSNKVTEKGKYVELRCDPISGHTALYWYRQSLGQGPEFLIYFQGTGAADDSGLPNDRFFAVRPEGSVSTLKIQRTERGDSAVYLCASSLRDRGQETQYFGPGTRLLVL.